This T cell receptor beta chain stems from a study of molecular identifiers for immune sequencing clone quantification (dated by TCRdb to the late 2010s). Looking at the study overall: For a replicate experiment, RNA from 20,000 or 100,000 naive CD8 T cells was divided into five aliquots, and four of the five aliquots were sequenced. The study was a methods study using CD8 T cells to benchmark molecular-identifier clustering-based TCR repertoire sequencing (MIDCIRS) and TCR RNA copy counting.

Libraries of naive CD8 T cells were generated from approximately 20,000 to 1,000,000 sorted cells, with 10%, 30% or 50% of the purified RNA used. Naive CD8 T cells were FACS-sorted as CD8+CD4-CCR7+CD45RA+ on a BD FACSAria II into RLT Plus buffer. To test detection sensitivity, Jurkat RNA equivalent to under 12 TCR copies was spiked into samples of about 18,000-1,000,000 naive CD8 T cells. Enrichment of CD8 T cells was performed with RosetteSep CD8+ T Cell Enrichment Cocktail and Ficoll-Paque, after which ACK red cell lysis was carried out. The library was produced with PCR. The run used a NextSeq 500. Bulk TCR libraries were prepared as previously described, using TCR primers listed in Table S5. The Qiagen AllPrep DNA/RNA kit was used to purify total RNA. Before analysis, reads from multiple sequencing runs of one library were combined. As for the authors' bioinformatics: Reads were retained only if their TCR constant sequence matched exactly, and those retained reads were trimmed to 150 nt and grouped according to their 12-nt molecular barcodes. Reads inside each barcode group were sub-clustered using a 15% Levenshtein threshold, and a quality-weighted consensus sequence was constructed for each RNA molecule. Non-functional sequences were removed, as were lower-count sequences one edit away from another. Barcode sub-clusters with fewer than 20% of the maximum read count were removed, based on fitting two negative binomial distributions. The public reads were run again by TCRdb, first through fastp at Q25 and then through MiXCR, and only productive beta chains were kept. All rows with the same CDR3 protein become a single entry with the most common DNA and genes. TCRdb's processing, not the authors', yielded these V and J calls. The sample contains approximately 630,000 distinct CDR3 sequences, around 25% of them found a single time. 0.78% of the sample is in the top ten clones.

The investigation overall reported the following: Around 2.8 recovered TCR RNA copies per cell were obtained by modeling, versus about ten by digital PCR, implying a capture efficiency of approximately 27%. The sizes of highly expanded clones could end up underestimated when identical TCR molecules share a barcode. Naive libraries contained spiked-in Jurkat TCR RNA (roughly ten copies' worth), which is not part of the donor repertoire. When barcode sub-clustering was left out, chimeric consensus sequences inflated TCR diversity, with chimeras reaching as high as 47%. In CMV-specific effector cells, over 97% of molecules were held by clones above 20 RNA copies, whereas under 1% of molecules were held by such clones in naive cells. Spiked-in Jurkat TCR RNA equivalent to a single cell was reported to be detectable even among 980,000 or so naive CD8 T cells.

The CDR3 holds 15 amino acids from the cysteine to the phenylalanine. Only CDR3 DNA is held: 45 bases, read in frame from base 1. Trimming costs V 6 bases and J 3 bases, and their ends lie 17 bases apart. Worth noting for this clonotype: Its antigen remains undetermined. A much larger clone differs by one base, so this may be a read error.

The chain is made from TRBV12-3 or TRBV12-4 and TRBJ1-1, with the identity of the D gene unclear. Sequences were obtained from naive CD8+ T cells from blood, with Jurkat cell RNA spiked in. The cell subset or site label, as the study defines it: FACS-sorted CD8+CD4-CCR7+CD45RA+ naive T cells. The clonotype comes from a human donor in good health. Some libraries in this study had Jurkat cell RNA spiked in. CDR3 region: CASRFLGTRYTEAFF. The nucleotides are TGTGCCAGCAGATTTCTGGGAACACGCTACACTGAAGCTTTCTTT.